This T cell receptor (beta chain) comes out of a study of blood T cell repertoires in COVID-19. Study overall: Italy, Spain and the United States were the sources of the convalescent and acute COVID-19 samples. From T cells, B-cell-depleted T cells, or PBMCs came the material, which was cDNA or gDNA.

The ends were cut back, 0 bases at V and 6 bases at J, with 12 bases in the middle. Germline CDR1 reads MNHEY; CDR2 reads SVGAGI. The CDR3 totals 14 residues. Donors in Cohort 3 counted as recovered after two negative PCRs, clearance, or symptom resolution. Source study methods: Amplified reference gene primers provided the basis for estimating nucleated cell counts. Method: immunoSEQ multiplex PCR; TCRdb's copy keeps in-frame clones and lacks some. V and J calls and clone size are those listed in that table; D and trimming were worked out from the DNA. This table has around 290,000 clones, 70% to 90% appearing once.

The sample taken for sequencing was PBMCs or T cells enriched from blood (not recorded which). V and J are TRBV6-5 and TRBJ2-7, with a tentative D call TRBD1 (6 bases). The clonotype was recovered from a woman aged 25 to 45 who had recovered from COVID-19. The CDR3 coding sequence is TGTGCCAGCAGTTACTCAGACAGGACGGGCGAGCAGTACTTC. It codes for CASSYSDRTGEQYF.